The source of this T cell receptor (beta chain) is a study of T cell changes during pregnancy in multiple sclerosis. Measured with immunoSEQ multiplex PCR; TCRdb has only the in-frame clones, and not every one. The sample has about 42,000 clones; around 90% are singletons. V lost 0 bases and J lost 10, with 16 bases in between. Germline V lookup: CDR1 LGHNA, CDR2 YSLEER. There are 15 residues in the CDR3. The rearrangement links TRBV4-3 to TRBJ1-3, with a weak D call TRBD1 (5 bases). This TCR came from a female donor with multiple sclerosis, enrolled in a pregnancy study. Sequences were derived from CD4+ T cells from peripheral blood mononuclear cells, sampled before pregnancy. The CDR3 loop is CASSQDWPGVSTIYF. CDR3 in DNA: TGCGCCAGCAGCCAAGATTGGCCGGGGGTATCGACCATATATTTT.